These T cell receptor beta chains were read from a single sample in a study of cytomegalovirus exposure and HLA in healthy donors. TCRdb keeps only in-frame clones here, not all; method: immunoSEQ multiplex PCR. In the table there are over 140,000 clones, 80% of which are singletons. Sample: PBMCs. The receptors here all came from a man between 45 and 60 years old in good health and CMV-seronegative. Both conserved end residues are part of each CDR3. Each record gives: V gene, D gene, clone size, J gene, CDR3 protein, CDR3 DNA. The D gene is left open where the match is weak. Expanded clones are given a class, and other clones once, few, many or no size at all.

>TRBV7-8|-|-|TRBJ2-1
CASSLRDFAYNEQFF
TGTGCCAGCAGCCTCCGGGACTTCGCTTACAATGAGCAGTTCTTC
>TRBV6-1|-|-|TRBJ2-7
CASRAPEKGDYEQYF
TGTGCCAGCAGAGCCCCCGAGAAGGGGGACTACGAGCAGTACTTC
>TRBV5-1|-|few|TRBJ1-5
CASSLDRERGLIQPQHF
TGCGCCAGCAGCTTGGACCGTGAGCGGGGGTTAATTCAGCCCCAGCATTTT
>TRBV27|-|-|TRBJ2-7
CASPPPLANRGYEQYF
TGTGCCAGCCCGCCCCCTTTAGCGAATCGAGGCTACGAGCAGTACTTC
>TRBV27|TRBD1|-|TRBJ1-2
CASSSGQAHYGHTF
TGTGCCAGCAGTTCCGGACAGGCACACTATGGCCACACCTTC
>TRBV6-5|TRBD1|-|TRBJ2-7
CASGRTGGVLQYF
TGTGCCAGCGGGAGGACAGGGGGCGTTTTGCAGTACTTC
>TRBV7-9|-|-|TRBJ1-1
CASSPSPGTSVNTEAFF
TGTGCCAGCAGCCCCTCGCCGGGGACATCGGTGAACACTGAAGCTTTCTTT
>TRBV19|TRBD2|once|TRBJ2-1
CASSTERGGNEQFF
TGTGCCAGTAGTACGGAGCGGGGGGGCAATGAGCAGTTCTTC
>TRBV5-1|-|-|TRBJ2-7
CASSEPRTDHEQYF
TGCGCCAGCAGCGAGCCAAGAACCGATCACGAGCAGTACTTC
>TRBV30|TRBD2|-|TRBJ2-1
CAWSVGTSGTDEQFF
TGTGCCTGGAGTGTAGGGACTAGCGGGACAGATGAGCAGTTCTTC
>TRBV5-1|-|-|TRBJ1-2
CASSLEGTGYGYTF
TGCGCCAGCAGCTTGGAGGGCACGGGGTATGGCTACACCTTC
>TRBV14|TRBD2|-|TRBJ2-1
CASSQGPLAGAYNEQFF
TGTGCCAGCAGCCAAGGTCCCCTAGCGGGAGCATACAATGAGCAGTTCTTC
>TRBV5-6|TRBD1|-|TRBJ1-2
CASSLQGSSGYTF
TGTGCCAGCAGCTTACAGGGGAGCAGTGGCTACACCTTC
>TRBV28|-|-|TRBJ1-1
CASSSGGRTEAFF
TGTGCCAGCAGCTCGGGGGGTCGGACTGAAGCTTTCTTT
>TRBV9|TRBD2|few|TRBJ2-1
CASSRAGGRSDEQFF
TGTGCCAGCAGCCGGGCGGGCGGGAGGAGCGATGAGCAGTTCTTC
>TRBV9|-|-|TRBJ1-5
CASSVGTGNQPQHF
TGTGCCAGCAGCGTAGGCACGGGCAATCAGCCCCAGCATTTT
>TRBV14|-|-|TRBJ2-7
CASAKLRVRGPDEQYF
TGTGCCAGCGCCAAGCTTCGTGTCAGGGGACCCGACGAGCAGTACTTC
>TRBV19|TRBD1|-|TRBJ1-5
CASSIVGTGGQPQHF
TGTGCCAGTAGTATAGTGGGGACAGGGGGTCAGCCCCAGCATTTT
>TRBV10-3|-|-|TRBJ1-4
CAISESEGRVEKLFF
TGTGCCATCAGTGAGTCGGAAGGGCGGGTTGAAAAACTGTTTTTT
>TRBV5-4|-|-|TRBJ1-6
CASSLFQNDNSPLHF
TGTGCCAGCAGCTTGTTTCAGAACGATAATTCACCCCTCCACTTT
>TRBV7-6|-|-|TRBJ2-2
CASSSFGGTGELFF
TGTGCCAGCAGCAGCTTCGGAGGGACCGGGGAGCTGTTTTTT
>TRBV30|-|-|TRBJ1-6
CAWSMSPNSPLHF
TGTGCCTGGAGTATGAGTCCCAATTCACCCCTCCACTTT
>TRBV10-2|-|-|TRBJ1-4
CASSVNTEGKLFF
TGCGCCAGCAGTGTGAACACCGAGGGAAAACTGTTTTTT
>TRBV28|TRBD1|-|TRBJ2-2
CASSRPGTAYLELFF
TGTGCCAGCAGTCGTCCGGGGACAGCGTATCTGGAGCTGTTTTTT
>TRBV10-1|-|few|TRBJ2-2
CASSRLAIPNTGELFF
TGCGCCAGCAGCAGACTCGCAATACCGAACACCGGGGAGCTGTTTTTT
>TRBV18|-|-|TRBJ1-1
CASSRSMNTEAFF
TGTGCCAGCTCACGCAGTATGAACACTGAAGCTTTCTTT
>TRBV19|TRBD1|-|TRBJ2-7
CASSEYGQGAYEQYF
TGTGCCAGTAGCGAATATGGACAGGGGGCGTACGAGCAGTACTTC
>TRBV9|TRBD1|-|TRBJ1-4
CASSVEGTGSEKLFF
TGTGCCAGCAGCGTAGAGGGGACAGGATCGGAAAAACTGTTTTTT
>TRBV6-5|TRBD2|-|TRBJ2-1
CASRLAGGGEQFF
TGTGCCAGCAGACTAGCGGGAGGCGGAGAGCAGTTCTTC
>TRBV4-2|TRBD2|-|TRBJ2-3
CASSQEASGGLSTDTQYF
TGTGCCAGCAGCCAAGAAGCTAGCGGGGGCCTTAGCACAGATACGCAGTATTTT
>TRBV9|-|-|TRBJ1-1
CASSDQGTAFF
TGTGCCAGCAGCGATCAGGGTACAGCTTTCTTT
>TRBV9|TRBD2|-|TRBJ2-1
CASSPGTSGGVNEQFF
TGTGCCAGCAGCCCCGGGACTAGCGGGGGAGTCAATGAGCAGTTCTTC
>TRBV28|-|-|TRBJ1-1
CASIGNTEAFF
TGTGCCAGCATCGGGAACACTGAAGCTTTCTTT
>TRBV5-1|TRBD1|-|TRBJ1-2
CASTVQPGQGNGYTF
TGCGCCAGCACAGTGCAACCGGGACAGGGGAATGGCTACACCTTC
>TRBV7-3|-|-|TRBJ2-6
CASSPSIGQGISGANVLTF
TGTGCCAGCAGCCCATCAATAGGCCAGGGCATCTCTGGGGCCAACGTCCTGACTTTC
>TRBV7-9|-|-|TRBJ2-2
CASSPVTGLNTGELFF
TGTGCCAGCAGCCCTGTAACAGGGCTGAACACCGGGGAGCTGTTTTTT
>TRBV5-1|-|-|TRBJ1-2
CASSLEAEPLYGYTF
TGCGCCAGCAGCTTAGAGGCAGAGCCCCTCTATGGCTACACCTTC
>TRBV19|TRBD2|few|TRBJ2-1
CASNAGGSYNEQFF
TGTGCCAGTAATGCGGGAGGGTCCTACAATGAGCAGTTCTTC
>TRBV9|TRBD1|-|TRBJ1-1
CASSSLDRGDTEAFF
TGTGCCAGCAGCTCCCTGGACAGGGGTGACACTGAAGCTTTCTTT
>TRBV28|-|once|TRBJ2-7
CASRTETTYEQYF
TGTGCCAGCAGGACAGAGACCACCTACGAGCAGTACTTC
>TRBV7-9|TRBD2|-|TRBJ2-1
CASSLWARAGGEQFF
TGTGCCAGCAGCTTATGGGCTCGGGCGGGAGGGGAGCAGTTCTTC
>TRBV7-8|TRBD2|-|TRBJ2-3
CASSLKFGSGESSTDTQYF
TGTGCCAGCAGCTTAAAGTTCGGTAGCGGGGAATCTAGCACAGATACGCAGTATTTT
>TRBV5-1|TRBD2|-|TRBJ2-1
CASRMASGSRGNEQFF
TGCGCCAGCCGGATGGCTAGCGGGAGTCGCGGCAATGAGCAGTTCTTC
>TRBV5-4|TRBD1|-|TRBJ2-7
CASSLTGGYEQYF
TGTGCCAGCAGCCTCACAGGGGGGTACGAGCAGTACTTC
>TRBV30|TRBD2|-|TRBJ2-7
CAWSVPGRASYEQYF
TGTGCCTGGAGTGTCCCCGGGAGGGCCTCCTACGAGCAGTACTTC
>TRBV10-1|-|-|TRBJ2-6
CASSESGGPSGHSGANVLTF
TGCGCCAGCAGTGAGTCAGGCGGCCCCTCAGGGCACTCTGGGGCCAACGTCCTGACTTTC
>TRBV6-1|-|-|TRBJ2-3
CASSPLAESTQYF
TGTGCCAGCAGTCCTTTAGCGGAATCTACGCAGTATTTT
>TRBV28|-|-|TRBJ1-2
CASSLRLGRTRGNYGYTF
TGTGCCAGCAGTTTAAGGTTGGGCCGGACTCGAGGTAACTATGGCTACACCTTC
>TRBV5-6|-|-|TRBJ1-2
CASSLAMTGTNGYTF
TGTGCCAGCAGCTTGGCCATGACAGGAACTAATGGCTACACCTTC
>TRBV27|-|-|TRBJ1-2
CASSTRQSNYGYTF
TGTGCCAGCAGTACCCGACAGAGCAACTATGGCTACACCTTC
>TRBV30|-|-|TRBJ1-6
CAWSNRGNSPLHF
TGTGCCTGGAGTAACCGCGGGAATTCACCCCTCCACTTT
>TRBV14|TRBD2|-|TRBJ2-3
CASSGAGGFRTDTQYF
TGTGCCAGCAGCGGTGCGGGGGGGTTCCGCACAGATACGCAGTATTTT